What follows is one TCR beta chain and its context. The data originate from a study of blood T cell repertoires in COVID-19. Across the study: Nucleic acid was either cDNA or gDNA, and it came from T cells, B-cell-depleted T cells, or PBMCs.

TCRdb's copy holds only in-frame clones and misses some; the assay was immunoSEQ multiplex PCR. The table includes more than 450,000 clones, approximately 86% detected once. The study drew participants aged roughly 18 to 95 years from 20 to 30 US areas. Sequenced material: PBMCs or T cells enriched from blood (not recorded which). This clonotype originated in a woman aged 18-29 years who had recovered from COVID-19.

CDR3 DNA: TGTGCCAGCAGCTTTGAAGGGAGGGGGGAGCAGCCCCAGCATTTT. Translated: CASSFEGRGEQPQHF. The chain uses TRBV7-8 and TRBJ1-5; tentatively, D is TRBD1 (6 bases). The CDR3 is 15 residues long. V gave up 3 bases and J gave up 7 bases, with 16 bases separating them. Germline V gene lookup returns CDR1 SGHVS and CDR2 FQNEAQ. Supplemented by reference TRBV7-8 and TRBJ1-5, the full variable domain reads GAGVSQSPRYKVAKRGQDVALRCDPISGHVSLFWYQQALGQGPEFLTYFQNEAQLDKSGLPSDRFFAERPEGSVSTLKIQRTQQEDSAVYLCASSFEGRGEQPQHFGDGTRLSIL.